This TCR beta chain was captured by sequencing in a study of blood T cell repertoires in COVID-19. The data were produced by immunoSEQ multiplex PCR, yet TCRdb's version contains in-frame clones alone and is incomplete. Of some 260,000 clones in the sample, around 88% were seen once. Trimming cost V 4 bases and J 7 bases; bases outside gene matches: 8. Germline values: CDR1 SGHTA, CDR2 FQGNSA. This CDR3 is 15 amino acids long. The chain uses TRBV7-2 and TRBJ1-2; 11 positions agree with TRBD1. The sequenced material came from peripheral blood. The receptor was derived from a man older than 75 with acute or convalescent COVID-19. The CDR3, as DNA: TGTGCCAGCAGCTCACAAGGACAGGGGGCAGGTGGCTACACCTTC. It translates to CASSSQGQGAGGYTF.